A single sample gave rise to the 14 T cell receptor beta chains below, sequenced in a study of blood T cell repertoires in COVID-19. Some clones are missing from TCRdb's copy, which holds only in-frame ones; the method was immunoSEQ multiplex PCR. The data show fewer than 250,000 clones, roughly 86% seen once. The specimen was PBMCs or T cells enriched from blood (not recorded which). These receptors were taken from a woman between 25 and 40 years old with acute COVID-19.

This clone was seen just once. This chain joins TRBV2 and TRBJ1-6, with TRBD1 as a possible D gene (6 bases). Trimming left V 6 bases short and J 9 bases short, with 12 bases between. Germline lookup yields CDR1 SNHLY and CDR2 FYNNEI. The CDR3 is made up of 13 amino acids. CDR3 coding DNA: TGTGCCAGCAGGGACAGAGGGAGTTCACCCCTCCACTTT. This encodes CASRDRGSSPLHF.

This sequence joins TRBV27 and TRBJ1-2; no definite D call. The CDR3 covers 15 residues. Trimming shortened V by 8 bases and J by 7 bases, and 23 bases separated the two germline ends. Germline CDR1 MNHEY, CDR2 SMNVEV (reference sequence). The CDR3 sequence: CASSSTEDGAGGYTF. DNA of the CDR3: TGTGCCAGCTCGAGTACGGAAGACGGTGCAGGTGGCTACACCTTC.

This clone was counted a few times. The genes are TRBV5-1 and TRBJ2-1; 10 nucleotides agree with TRBD1. CDR1 and CDR2 (germline): SGHRS, YFSETQ. V was clipped by 4 bases and J by 8 bases; unmatched bases: 6. This CDR3 contains 14 residues. The chain's CDR3 is CASSPRQGAYEQFF. The CDR3 DNA reads as TGCGCCAGCAGCCCGAGACAGGGGGCCTATGAGCAGTTCTTC. The entire variable domain, with the rest obtained from reference TRBV5-1 and TRBJ2-1, is as follows: KAGVTQTPRYLIKTRGQQVTLSCSPISGHRSVSWYQQTPGQGLQFLFEYFSETQRNKGNFPGRFSGRQFSNSRSEMNVSTLELGDSALYLCASSPRQGAYEQFFGPGTRLTVL.

The chain couples TRBV10-1 to TRBJ2-3; 10 bases line up with TRBD2. The CDR3 sequence is 15 residues long. With V trimmed by 6 bases and J by 2 bases, 5 bases remained unmatched. The germline gives CDR1 WNHNN, CDR2 SYGVQD (reference sequence). CDR3 in DNA: TGCGCCAGCAGCCCTGGGACTAGCGACACAGATACGCAGTATTTT. It codes for CASSPGTSDTDTQYF.

The chain joins TRBV5-1 to TRBJ1-2; 7 positions agree with TRBD1. Trimming at V came to 0 bases and at J to 3 bases, leaving 5 bases not matched to a gene. The CDR3 sequence is 15 residues long. Germline-derived CDR1 and CDR2 are SGHRS and YFSETQ. In nucleotides, the CDR3 is TGCGCCAGCAGCTTGGACGGACAGGAGGACTATGGCTACACCTTC. Its protein is CASSLDGQEDYGYTF.

The genes are TRBV7-7 and TRBJ2-7; no reliable D call. The CDR3 is made up of 9 amino acids. Germline V gene data show CDR1 as SSHAT and CDR2 as FNYEAQ (reference sequence). For the CDR3, the DNA is TGTGCTAGCCCCTTCGAGCAGTACTTC. This gives the protein CASPFEQYF.

This chain joins TRBV2 and TRBJ1-2; D is unresolved. Germline CDR1 is SNHLY and CDR2 is FYNNEI. V lost 4 bases, J lost 7 bases, and 13 bases lay in between. This CDR3 has 13 residues. The CDR3 bases are TGTGCCAGCAGTGTCGGTGTCAGAGGTGGCTACACCTTC. Translation: CASSVGVRGGYTF. Looking up the rest from reference TRBV2 and TRBJ1-2 gives the full variable domain: EPEVTQTPSHQVTQMGQEVILRCVPISNHLYFYWYRQILGQKVEFLVSFYNNEISEKSEIFDDQFSVERPDGSNFTLKIRSTKLEDSAMYFCASSVGVRGGYTFGSGTRLTVV.

The chain is built from TRBV11-2 and TRBJ1-1, with 8 positions matching TRBD1. This CDR3 spans 15 amino acids. The germline V gene has CDR1 SGHAT and CDR2 FQNNGV. V lost 6 bases and J lost 4; bases outside the gene matches: 10. The CDR3 region is CASRPITQGATEAFF. DNA of the CDR3: TGTGCCAGCAGGCCAATAACTCAGGGGGCCACTGAAGCTTTCTTT.

This chain links TRBV19 with TRBJ2-7; D remains unclear. Between the trimmed V and J ends, which lost 2 bases and 1 base, there was a span of 12 bases. Germline CDR1 LNHDA, CDR2 SQIVND (reference sequence). The CDR3 covers 15 residues. The CDR3 loop reads CASSITGGGSYEQYF. The CDR3, as DNA: TGTGCCAGTAGTATAACGGGTGGTGGGTCCTACGAGCAGTACTTC.

The CDR3 DNA sequence: TGCGCCAGCAGCCAGAGGACAGGGGCCGGCGGGGAGCTGTTTTTT. This encodes CASSQRTGAGGELFF. This sequence joins TRBV4-1 and TRBJ2-2; 9 bases fit TRBD1. V gave up 3 bases and J gave up 7 bases; unmatched junction bases: 6. Germline V gene sequence: CDR1 MGHRA, CDR2 YSYEKL. This CDR3 spans 15 amino acids.

The chain recombines TRBV6-5 with TRBJ2-7, with 7 bases lining up with TRBD2. Trimming at V came to 2 bases and at J to 1 base, leaving 2 bases not matched to a gene. The germline V gene has CDR1 MNHEY and CDR2 SVGAGI. There are 14 residues in the CDR3. This chain's CDR3 is CASSYRGVSYEQYF. The CDR3 nucleotides are TGTGCCAGCAGTTACCGGGGGGTTTCCTACGAGCAGTACTTC.

This clone turned up a few times. The rearrangement uses TRBV6-2 or TRBV6-3 and TRBJ1-5; 9 bases are shared with TRBD1. The germline V gene encodes CDR1 MNHEY and CDR2 SVGEGT. CDR3 length: 14 residues. V was pared by 6 bases and J by 7 bases, with 7 bases of the junction left unmatched. CDR3 DNA: TGTGCCAGCAGCGCACAGGGGGCCGGCCAGCCCCAGCATTTT. It translates to CASSAQGAGQPQHF.

This chain uses TRBV3-1 (or the pseudogene TRBV3-2) with TRBJ2-1; possible D gene TRBD2, 5 bases. This CDR3 has 13 residues. Germline loops: CDR1 LGHDT, CDR2 YNNKEL (reference sequence). V gave up 4 bases and J gave up 5 bases, with 9 bases separating them. CDR3 DNA: TGTGCCAGCAGCCCCCTAGCTCACAATGAGCAGTTCTTC. Translating it yields CASSPLAHNEQFF.

This CDR3 is CASGVGMTEAFF. The CDR3 nucleotides read TGTGCCAGCGGGGTGGGGATGACTGAAGCTTTCTTT. V and J are TRBV19 and TRBJ1-1; no clear D. V was shortened by 9 bases and J by 5 bases, with 13 bases between the two germline ends. CDR3 length: 12 residues. CDR1 and CDR2 from the germline V gene are LNHDA and SQIVND (reference sequence).